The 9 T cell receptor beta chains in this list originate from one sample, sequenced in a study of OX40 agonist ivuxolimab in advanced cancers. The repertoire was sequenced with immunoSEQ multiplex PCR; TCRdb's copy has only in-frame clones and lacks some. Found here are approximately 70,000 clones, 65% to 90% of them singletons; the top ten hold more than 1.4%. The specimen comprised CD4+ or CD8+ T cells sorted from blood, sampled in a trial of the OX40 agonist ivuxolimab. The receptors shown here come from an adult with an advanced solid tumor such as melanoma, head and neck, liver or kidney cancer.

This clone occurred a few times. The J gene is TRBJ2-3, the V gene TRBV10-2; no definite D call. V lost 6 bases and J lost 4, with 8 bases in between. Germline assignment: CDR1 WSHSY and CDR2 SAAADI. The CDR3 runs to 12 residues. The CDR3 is CASRSGPDTQYF. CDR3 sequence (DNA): TGCGCCAGCAGGAGTGGGCCAGATACGCAGTATTTT.

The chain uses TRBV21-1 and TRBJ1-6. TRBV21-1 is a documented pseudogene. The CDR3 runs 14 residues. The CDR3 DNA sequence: TGTGCCAGCAGCAAAGTCCGGGGGTGGGGGCCCCTCCACTTT. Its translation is CASSKVRGWGPLHF.

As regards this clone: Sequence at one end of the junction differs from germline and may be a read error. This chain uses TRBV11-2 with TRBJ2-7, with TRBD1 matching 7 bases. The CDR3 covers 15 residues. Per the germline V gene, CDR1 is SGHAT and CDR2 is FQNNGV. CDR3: CASTLAWTGNHEQYF. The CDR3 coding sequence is TGTGCCAGCACCTTAGCTTGGACAGGAAACCACGAGCAGTACTTC.

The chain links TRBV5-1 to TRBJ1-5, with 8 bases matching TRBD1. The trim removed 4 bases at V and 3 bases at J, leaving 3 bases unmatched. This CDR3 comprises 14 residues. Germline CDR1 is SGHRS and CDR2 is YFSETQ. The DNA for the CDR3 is TGCGCCAGCAGCACGGGACAGGTCAATCAGCCCCAGCATTTT. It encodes CASSTGQVNQPQHF.

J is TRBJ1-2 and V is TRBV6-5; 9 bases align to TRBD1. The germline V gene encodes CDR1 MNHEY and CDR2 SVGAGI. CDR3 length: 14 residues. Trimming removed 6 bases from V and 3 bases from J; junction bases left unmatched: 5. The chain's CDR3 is CASSDRGGDYGYTF. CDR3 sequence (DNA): TGTGCCAGCAGCGACAGGGGGGGTGACTATGGCTACACCTTC.

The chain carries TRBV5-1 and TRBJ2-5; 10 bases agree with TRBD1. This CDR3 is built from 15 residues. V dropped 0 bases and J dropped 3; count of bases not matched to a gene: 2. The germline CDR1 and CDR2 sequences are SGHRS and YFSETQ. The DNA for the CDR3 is TGCGCCAGCAGCTTGGCCGGGACAGGGGAAGAGACCCAGTACTTC. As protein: CASSLAGTGEETQYF. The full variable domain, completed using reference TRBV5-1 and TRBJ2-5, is KAGVTQTPRYLIKTRGQQVTLSCSPISGHRSVSWYQQTPGQGLQFLFEYFSETQRNKGNFPGRFSGRQFSNSRSEMNVSTLELGDSALYLCASSLAGTGEETQYFGPGTRLLVL.

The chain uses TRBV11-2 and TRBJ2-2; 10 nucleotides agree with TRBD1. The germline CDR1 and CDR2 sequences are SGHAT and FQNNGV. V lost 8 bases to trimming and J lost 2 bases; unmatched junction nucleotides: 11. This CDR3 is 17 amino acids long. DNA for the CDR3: TGTGCCAGCTGCATGCGGACAGGGGGGCTAAACACCGGGGAGCTGTTTTTT. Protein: CASCMRTGGLNTGELFF.

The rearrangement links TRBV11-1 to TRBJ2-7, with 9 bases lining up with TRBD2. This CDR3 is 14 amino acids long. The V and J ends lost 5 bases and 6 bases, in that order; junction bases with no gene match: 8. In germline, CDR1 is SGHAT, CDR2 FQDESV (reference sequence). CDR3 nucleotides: TGTGCCAGCAGCAATCTAGCGGGGACGGGCGAGCAGTACTTC. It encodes CASSNLAGTGEQYF. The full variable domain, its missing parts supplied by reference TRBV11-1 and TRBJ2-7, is EAEVAQSPRYKITEKSQAVAFWCDPISGHATLYWYRQILGQGPELLVQFQDESVVDDSQLPKDRFSAERLKGVDSTLKIQPAELGDSAMYLCASSNLAGTGEQYFGPGTRLTVT.

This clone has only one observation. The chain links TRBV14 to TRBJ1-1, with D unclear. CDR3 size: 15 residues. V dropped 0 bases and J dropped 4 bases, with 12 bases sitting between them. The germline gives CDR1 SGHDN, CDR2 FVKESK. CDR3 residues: CASSQDWWGGTEAFF. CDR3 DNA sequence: TGTGCCAGCAGCCAAGATTGGTGGGGAGGCACTGAAGCTTTCTTT.